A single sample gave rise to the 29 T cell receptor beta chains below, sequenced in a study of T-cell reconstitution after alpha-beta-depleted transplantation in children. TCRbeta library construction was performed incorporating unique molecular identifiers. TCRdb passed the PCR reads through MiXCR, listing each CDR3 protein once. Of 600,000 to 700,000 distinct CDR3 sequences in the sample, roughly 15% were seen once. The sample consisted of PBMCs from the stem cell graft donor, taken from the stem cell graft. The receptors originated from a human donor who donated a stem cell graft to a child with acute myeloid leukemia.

CDR3 amino acids: CASSLAQGTEETQYF. In DNA, the CDR3 is TGCGCCAGCAGCTTGGCGCAGGGGACGGAAGAGACCCAGTACTTC. This chain joins TRBV5-1 and TRBJ2-5; weak D call: TRBD1 (6 bases). Germline V lookup: CDR1 SGHRS, CDR2 YFSETQ. CDR3 length equals 15 residues. V was shortened by 0 bases and J by 3 bases, with 12 bases between the two germline ends.

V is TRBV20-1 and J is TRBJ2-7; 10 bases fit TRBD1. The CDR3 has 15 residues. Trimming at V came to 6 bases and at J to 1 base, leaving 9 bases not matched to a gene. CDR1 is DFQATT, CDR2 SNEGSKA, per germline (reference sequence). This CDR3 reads CSALDGQGVSYEQYV. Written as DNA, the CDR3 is TGCAGTGCGTTGGATGGACAGGGGGTTTCCTACGAGCAGTACGTC.

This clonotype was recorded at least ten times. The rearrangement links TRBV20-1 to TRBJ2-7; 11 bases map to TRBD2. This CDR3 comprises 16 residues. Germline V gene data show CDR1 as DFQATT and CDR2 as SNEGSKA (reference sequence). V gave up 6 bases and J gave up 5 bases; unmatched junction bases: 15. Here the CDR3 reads CSASPRISGGADEQYF. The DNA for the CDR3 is TGCAGTGCCAGCCCCCGCATTAGCGGGGGGGCCGACGAGCAGTACTTC.

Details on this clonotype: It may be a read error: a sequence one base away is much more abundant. The CDR3 region has the DNA TGCAGCGTGGGAGGGACAGGGTGGACCTACGAGCAGTACTTC. Translated, it gives CSVGGTGWTYEQYF. The J gene is TRBJ2-7, the V gene TRBV29-1, with TRBD1 matching 9 bases. The trim removed 6 bases at V and 2 bases at J, leaving 8 bases unmatched. This CDR3 contains 14 residues. Germline lookup yields CDR1 SQVTM and CDR2 ANQGSEA.

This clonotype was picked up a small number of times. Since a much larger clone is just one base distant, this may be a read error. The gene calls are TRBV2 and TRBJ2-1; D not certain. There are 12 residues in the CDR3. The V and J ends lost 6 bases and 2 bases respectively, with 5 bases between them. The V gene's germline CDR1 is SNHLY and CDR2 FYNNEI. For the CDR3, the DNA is TGTGCCAGCAGGTCCCCCTACAATGAGCAGTTCTTC. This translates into CASRSPYNEQFF.

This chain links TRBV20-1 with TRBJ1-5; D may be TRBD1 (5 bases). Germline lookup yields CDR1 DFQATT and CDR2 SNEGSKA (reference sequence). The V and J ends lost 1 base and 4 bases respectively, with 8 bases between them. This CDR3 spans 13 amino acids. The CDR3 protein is CSARVGGNQPQHF. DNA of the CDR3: TGCAGTGCTAGAGTCGGGGGAAATCAGCCCCAGCATTTT.

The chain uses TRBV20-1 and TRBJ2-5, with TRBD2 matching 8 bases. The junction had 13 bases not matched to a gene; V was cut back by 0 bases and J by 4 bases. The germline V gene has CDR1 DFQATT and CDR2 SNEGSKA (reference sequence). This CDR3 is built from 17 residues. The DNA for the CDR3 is TGCAGTGCTAGAGATTTACACGGGAGGGATCCTCGAGAGACCCAGTACTTC. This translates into CSARDLHGRDPRETQYF.

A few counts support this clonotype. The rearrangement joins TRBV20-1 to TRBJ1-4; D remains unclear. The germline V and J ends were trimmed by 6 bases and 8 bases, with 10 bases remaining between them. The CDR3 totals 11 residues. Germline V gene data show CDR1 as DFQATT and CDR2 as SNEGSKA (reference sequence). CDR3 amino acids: CSALVGEKLFF. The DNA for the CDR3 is TGCAGTGCCTTAGTAGGCGAAAAACTGTTTTTT.

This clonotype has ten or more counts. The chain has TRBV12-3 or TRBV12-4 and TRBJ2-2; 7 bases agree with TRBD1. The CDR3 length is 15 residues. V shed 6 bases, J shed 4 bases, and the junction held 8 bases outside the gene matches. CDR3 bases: TGTGCCAGCAGAGCGACAGGGAGCGGCACCGGGGAGCTGTTTTTT. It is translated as CASRATGSGTGELFF.

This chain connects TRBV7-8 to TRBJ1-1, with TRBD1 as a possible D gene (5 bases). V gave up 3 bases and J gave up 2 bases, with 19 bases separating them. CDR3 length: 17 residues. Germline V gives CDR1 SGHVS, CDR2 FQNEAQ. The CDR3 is CASSFRQLGTVNTEAFF. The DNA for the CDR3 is TGTGCCAGCAGCTTCCGACAACTAGGGACGGTTAACACTGAAGCTTTCTTT.

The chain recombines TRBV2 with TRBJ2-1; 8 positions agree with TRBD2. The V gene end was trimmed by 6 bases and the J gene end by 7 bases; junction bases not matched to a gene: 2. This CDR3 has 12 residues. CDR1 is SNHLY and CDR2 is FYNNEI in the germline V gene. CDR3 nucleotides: TGTGCCAGCAGCGGGAGGGGGAATGAGCAGTTCTTC. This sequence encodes CASSGRGNEQFF.

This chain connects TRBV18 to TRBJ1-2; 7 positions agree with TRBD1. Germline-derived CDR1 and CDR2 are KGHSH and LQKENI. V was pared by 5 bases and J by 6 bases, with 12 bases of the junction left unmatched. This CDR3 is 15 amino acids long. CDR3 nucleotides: TGTGCCAGCTCAACCGACAGGGAGCCATCCGATGGCTACACCTTC. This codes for CASSTDREPSDGYTF. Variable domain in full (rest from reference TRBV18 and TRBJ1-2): NAGVMQNPRHLVRRRGQEARLRCSPMKGHSHVYWYRQLPEEGLKFMVYLQKENIIDESGMPKERFSAEFPKEGPSILRIQQVVRGDSAAYFCASSTDREPSDGYTFGSGTRLTVV.

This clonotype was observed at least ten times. The chain's CDR3 is CASSLLRETQYF. The DNA of the CDR3 is TGTGCCAGCAGCTTACTGAGGGAGACCCAGTACTTC. The chain links TRBV12-3 or TRBV12-4 to TRBJ2-5; no firm D call. Trimming pared 6 bases from V and 5 bases from J, leaving 10 bases between. The CDR3 consists of 12 residues.

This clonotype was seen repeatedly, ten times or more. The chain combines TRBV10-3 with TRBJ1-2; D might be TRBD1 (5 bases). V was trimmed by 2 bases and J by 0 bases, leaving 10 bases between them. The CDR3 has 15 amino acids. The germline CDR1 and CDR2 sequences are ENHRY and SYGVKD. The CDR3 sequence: CAISEVDSPNYGYTF. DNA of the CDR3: TGTGCCATCAGTGAGGTAGACAGCCCTAACTATGGCTACACCTTC.

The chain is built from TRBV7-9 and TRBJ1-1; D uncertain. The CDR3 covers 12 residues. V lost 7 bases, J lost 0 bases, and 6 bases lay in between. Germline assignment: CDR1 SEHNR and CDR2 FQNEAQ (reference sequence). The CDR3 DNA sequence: TGTGCCAGCAACAGCATGAACACTGAAGCTTTCTTT. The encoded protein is CASNSMNTEAFF. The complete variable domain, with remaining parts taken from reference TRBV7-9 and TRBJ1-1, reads DTGVSQNPRHKITKRGQNVTFRCDPISEHNRLYWYRQTLGQGPEFLTYFQNEAQLEKSRLLSDRFSAERPKGSFSTLEIQRTEQGDSAMYLCASNSMNTEAFFGQGTRLTVV.

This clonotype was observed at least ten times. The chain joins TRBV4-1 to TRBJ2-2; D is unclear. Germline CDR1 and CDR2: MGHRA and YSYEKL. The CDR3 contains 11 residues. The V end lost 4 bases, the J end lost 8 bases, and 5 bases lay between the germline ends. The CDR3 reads CASSPNGELFF. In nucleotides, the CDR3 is TGCGCCAGCAGCCCTAATGGGGAGCTGTTTTTT.

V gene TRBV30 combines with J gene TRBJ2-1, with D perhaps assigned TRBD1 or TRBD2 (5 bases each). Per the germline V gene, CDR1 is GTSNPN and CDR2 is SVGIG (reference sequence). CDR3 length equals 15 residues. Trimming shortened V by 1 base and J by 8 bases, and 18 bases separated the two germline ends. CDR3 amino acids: CAWSGAGGPFDEQFF. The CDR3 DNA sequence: TGTGCCTGGAGTGGGGCTGGGGGACCATTCGATGAGCAGTTCTTC. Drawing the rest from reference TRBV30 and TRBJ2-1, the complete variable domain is SQTIHQWPATLVQPVGSPLSLECTVEGTSNPNLYWYRQAAGRGLQLLFYSVGIGQISSEVPQNLSASRPQDRQFILSSKKLLLSDSGFYLCAWSGAGGPFDEQFFGPGTRLTVL.

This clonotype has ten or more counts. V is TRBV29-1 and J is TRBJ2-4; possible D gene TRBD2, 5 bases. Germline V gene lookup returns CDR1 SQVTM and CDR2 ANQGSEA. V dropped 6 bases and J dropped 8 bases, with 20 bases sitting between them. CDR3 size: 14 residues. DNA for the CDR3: TGCAGCGTGGCAGAGGGCAGTTTCTTGGACATTCAGTACTTC. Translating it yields CSVAEGSFLDIQYF.

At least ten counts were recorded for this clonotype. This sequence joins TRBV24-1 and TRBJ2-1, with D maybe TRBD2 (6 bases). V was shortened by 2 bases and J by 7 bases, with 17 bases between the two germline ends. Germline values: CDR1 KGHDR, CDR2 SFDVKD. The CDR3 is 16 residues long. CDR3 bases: TGTGCCACCAGTGATTCGCAAAGGGACTTCGCGAATGAGCAGTTCTTC. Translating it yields CATSDSQRDFANEQFF.

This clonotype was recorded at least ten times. The CDR3 sequence is CASSTARSSYEQYF. The DNA for the CDR3 is TGCGCCAGCAGTACCGCCAGGAGCTCCTACGAGCAGTACTTC. V is TRBV5-1 and J is TRBJ2-7; D ambiguous. Trimming took 5 bases from V and 0 from J, leaving 12 bases between them. The CDR3 has 14 residues. The germline V gene has CDR1 SGHRS and CDR2 YFSETQ.

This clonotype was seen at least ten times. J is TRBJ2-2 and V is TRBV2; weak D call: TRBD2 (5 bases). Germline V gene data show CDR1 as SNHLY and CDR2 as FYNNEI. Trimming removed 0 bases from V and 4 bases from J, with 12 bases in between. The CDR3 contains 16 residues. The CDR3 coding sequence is TGTGCCAGCAGTGAAGCGCTTGGACTCTTCACCGGGGAGCTGTTTTTT. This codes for CASSEALGLFTGELFF.

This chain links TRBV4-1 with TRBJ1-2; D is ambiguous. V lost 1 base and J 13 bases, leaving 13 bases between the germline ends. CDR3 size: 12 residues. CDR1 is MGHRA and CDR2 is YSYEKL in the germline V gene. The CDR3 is CASSQGAADATF. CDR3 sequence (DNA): TGCGCCAGCAGCCAAGGAGCCGCCGACGCCACCTTC.

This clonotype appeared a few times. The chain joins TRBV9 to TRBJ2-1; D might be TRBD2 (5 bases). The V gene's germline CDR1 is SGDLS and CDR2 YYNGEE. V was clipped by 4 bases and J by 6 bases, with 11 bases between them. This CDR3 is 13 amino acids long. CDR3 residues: CASSPRESNEQFF. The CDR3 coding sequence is TGTGCCAGCAGCCCTAGGGAGTCCAATGAGCAGTTCTTC.

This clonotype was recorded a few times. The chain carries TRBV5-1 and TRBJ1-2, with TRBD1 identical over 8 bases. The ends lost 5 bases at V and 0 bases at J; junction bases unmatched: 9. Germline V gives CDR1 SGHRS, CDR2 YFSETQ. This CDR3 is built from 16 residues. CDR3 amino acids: CASRHRGGTSNYGYTF. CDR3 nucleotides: TGCGCCAGCAGGCACAGGGGGGGAACTTCTAACTATGGCTACACCTTC.

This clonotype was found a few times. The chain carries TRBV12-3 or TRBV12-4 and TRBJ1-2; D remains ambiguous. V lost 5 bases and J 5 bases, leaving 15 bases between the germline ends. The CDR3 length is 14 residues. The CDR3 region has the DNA TGTGCCAGCAGTCCGAACTGGGGTGAATATGGCTACACCTTC. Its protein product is CASSPNWGEYGYTF.

The CDR3 DNA is TGTGCCAGCAGCCAAGATCGGACCGGGGGATATGGCTACACCTTC. This codes for CASSQDRTGGYGYTF. The V gene is TRBV3-1, the J gene TRBJ1-2, with D possibly being TRBD1 (5 bases). Germline V lookup: CDR1 LGHDT, CDR2 YNNKEL (reference sequence). The CDR3 is made up of 15 amino acids. Trimming took 0 bases from V and 5 from J, leaving 13 bases between them.

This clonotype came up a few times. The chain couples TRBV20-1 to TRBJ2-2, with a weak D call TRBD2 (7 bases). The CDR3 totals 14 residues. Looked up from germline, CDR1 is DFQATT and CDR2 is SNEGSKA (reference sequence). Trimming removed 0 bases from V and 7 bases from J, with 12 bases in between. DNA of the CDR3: TGCAGTGCTAGAGATTATAGGGGGGGCGGGGAGCTGTTTTTT. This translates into CSARDYRGGGELFF.

DNA of the CDR3: TGTGCCAGCAGCTTCCCGAAGTACGGGACGGGGGTGGTAGATACGCAGTATTTT. This translates into CASSFPKYGTGVVDTQYF. The chain is built from TRBV5-5 and TRBJ2-3; D may be TRBD2 (6 bases). This CDR3 spans 18 amino acids. Trimming stripped 2 bases from V and 5 bases from J, with 24 bases between. The V gene's germline CDR1 is SGHKS and CDR2 YYEKEE (reference sequence).

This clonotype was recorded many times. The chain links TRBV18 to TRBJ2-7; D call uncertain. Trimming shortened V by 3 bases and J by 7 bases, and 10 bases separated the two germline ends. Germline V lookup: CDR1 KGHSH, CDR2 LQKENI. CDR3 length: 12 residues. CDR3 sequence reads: CASSPQPPEQYV. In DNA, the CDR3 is TGTGCCAGCTCACCGCAACCCCCTGAGCAGTACGTC.